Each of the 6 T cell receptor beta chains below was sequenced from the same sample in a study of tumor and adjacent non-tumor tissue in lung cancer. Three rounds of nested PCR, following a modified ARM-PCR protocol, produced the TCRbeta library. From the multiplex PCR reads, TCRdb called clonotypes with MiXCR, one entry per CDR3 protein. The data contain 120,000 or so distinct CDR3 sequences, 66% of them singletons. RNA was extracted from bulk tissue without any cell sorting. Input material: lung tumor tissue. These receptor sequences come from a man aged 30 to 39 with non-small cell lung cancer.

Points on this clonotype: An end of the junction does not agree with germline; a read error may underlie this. CDR3 DNA: TGTGCCAGCAGAAGACTGGGGGAGGCTTTCTTC. Its translation: CASRRLGEAFF. V usage is TRBV11-2 and J usage is TRBJ1-1, with D perhaps matching TRBD1 (5 bases). The CDR3 has 11 residues. CDR1 and CDR2 (germline): SGHAT, FQNNGV.

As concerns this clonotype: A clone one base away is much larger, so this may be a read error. This chain's CDR3 is CSASGQGNTDTQYF. The CDR3 DNA reads as TGCAGTGCTTCGGGACAGGGAAACACAGATACGCAGTATTTT. The chain links TRBV20-1 to TRBJ2-3; 9 positions match TRBD1. Germline values: CDR1 DFQATT, CDR2 SNEGSKA (reference sequence). CDR3 length: 14 amino acids. J lost 2 bases, V lost 5 bases, and 5 bases had no gene match.

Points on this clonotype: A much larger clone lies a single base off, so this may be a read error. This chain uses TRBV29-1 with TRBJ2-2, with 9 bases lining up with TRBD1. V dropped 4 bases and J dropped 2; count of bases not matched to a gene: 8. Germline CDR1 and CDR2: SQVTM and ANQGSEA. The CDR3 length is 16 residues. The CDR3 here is CSVGDRDGLNTGELFF. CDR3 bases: TGCAGCGTTGGGGACAGGGACGGGTTAAACACCGGGGAGCTGTTTTTT.

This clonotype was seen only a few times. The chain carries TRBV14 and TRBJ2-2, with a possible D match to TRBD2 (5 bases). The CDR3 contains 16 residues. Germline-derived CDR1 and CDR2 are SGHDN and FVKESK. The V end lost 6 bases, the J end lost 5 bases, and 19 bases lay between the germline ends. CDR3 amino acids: CASSPMGVFLTGELFF. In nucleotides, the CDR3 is TGTGCCAGCAGTCCTATGGGAGTTTTTTTAACCGGGGAGCTGTTTTTT.

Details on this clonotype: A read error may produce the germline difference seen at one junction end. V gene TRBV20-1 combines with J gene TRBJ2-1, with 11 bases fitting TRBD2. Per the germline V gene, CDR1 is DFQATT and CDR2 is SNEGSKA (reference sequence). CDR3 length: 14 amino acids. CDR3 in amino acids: CSTRTSGGHNERFF. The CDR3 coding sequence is TGCAGTACTAGAACTAGCGGGGGTCACAATGAGCGGTTCTTC.

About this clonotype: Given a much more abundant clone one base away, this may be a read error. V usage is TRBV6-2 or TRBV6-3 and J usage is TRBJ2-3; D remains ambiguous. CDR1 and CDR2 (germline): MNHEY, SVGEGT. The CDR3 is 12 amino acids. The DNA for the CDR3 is TGTGCCAGCAGTTCCCCCCTAGATACGCAGTGTTTT. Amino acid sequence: CASSSPLDTQCF.